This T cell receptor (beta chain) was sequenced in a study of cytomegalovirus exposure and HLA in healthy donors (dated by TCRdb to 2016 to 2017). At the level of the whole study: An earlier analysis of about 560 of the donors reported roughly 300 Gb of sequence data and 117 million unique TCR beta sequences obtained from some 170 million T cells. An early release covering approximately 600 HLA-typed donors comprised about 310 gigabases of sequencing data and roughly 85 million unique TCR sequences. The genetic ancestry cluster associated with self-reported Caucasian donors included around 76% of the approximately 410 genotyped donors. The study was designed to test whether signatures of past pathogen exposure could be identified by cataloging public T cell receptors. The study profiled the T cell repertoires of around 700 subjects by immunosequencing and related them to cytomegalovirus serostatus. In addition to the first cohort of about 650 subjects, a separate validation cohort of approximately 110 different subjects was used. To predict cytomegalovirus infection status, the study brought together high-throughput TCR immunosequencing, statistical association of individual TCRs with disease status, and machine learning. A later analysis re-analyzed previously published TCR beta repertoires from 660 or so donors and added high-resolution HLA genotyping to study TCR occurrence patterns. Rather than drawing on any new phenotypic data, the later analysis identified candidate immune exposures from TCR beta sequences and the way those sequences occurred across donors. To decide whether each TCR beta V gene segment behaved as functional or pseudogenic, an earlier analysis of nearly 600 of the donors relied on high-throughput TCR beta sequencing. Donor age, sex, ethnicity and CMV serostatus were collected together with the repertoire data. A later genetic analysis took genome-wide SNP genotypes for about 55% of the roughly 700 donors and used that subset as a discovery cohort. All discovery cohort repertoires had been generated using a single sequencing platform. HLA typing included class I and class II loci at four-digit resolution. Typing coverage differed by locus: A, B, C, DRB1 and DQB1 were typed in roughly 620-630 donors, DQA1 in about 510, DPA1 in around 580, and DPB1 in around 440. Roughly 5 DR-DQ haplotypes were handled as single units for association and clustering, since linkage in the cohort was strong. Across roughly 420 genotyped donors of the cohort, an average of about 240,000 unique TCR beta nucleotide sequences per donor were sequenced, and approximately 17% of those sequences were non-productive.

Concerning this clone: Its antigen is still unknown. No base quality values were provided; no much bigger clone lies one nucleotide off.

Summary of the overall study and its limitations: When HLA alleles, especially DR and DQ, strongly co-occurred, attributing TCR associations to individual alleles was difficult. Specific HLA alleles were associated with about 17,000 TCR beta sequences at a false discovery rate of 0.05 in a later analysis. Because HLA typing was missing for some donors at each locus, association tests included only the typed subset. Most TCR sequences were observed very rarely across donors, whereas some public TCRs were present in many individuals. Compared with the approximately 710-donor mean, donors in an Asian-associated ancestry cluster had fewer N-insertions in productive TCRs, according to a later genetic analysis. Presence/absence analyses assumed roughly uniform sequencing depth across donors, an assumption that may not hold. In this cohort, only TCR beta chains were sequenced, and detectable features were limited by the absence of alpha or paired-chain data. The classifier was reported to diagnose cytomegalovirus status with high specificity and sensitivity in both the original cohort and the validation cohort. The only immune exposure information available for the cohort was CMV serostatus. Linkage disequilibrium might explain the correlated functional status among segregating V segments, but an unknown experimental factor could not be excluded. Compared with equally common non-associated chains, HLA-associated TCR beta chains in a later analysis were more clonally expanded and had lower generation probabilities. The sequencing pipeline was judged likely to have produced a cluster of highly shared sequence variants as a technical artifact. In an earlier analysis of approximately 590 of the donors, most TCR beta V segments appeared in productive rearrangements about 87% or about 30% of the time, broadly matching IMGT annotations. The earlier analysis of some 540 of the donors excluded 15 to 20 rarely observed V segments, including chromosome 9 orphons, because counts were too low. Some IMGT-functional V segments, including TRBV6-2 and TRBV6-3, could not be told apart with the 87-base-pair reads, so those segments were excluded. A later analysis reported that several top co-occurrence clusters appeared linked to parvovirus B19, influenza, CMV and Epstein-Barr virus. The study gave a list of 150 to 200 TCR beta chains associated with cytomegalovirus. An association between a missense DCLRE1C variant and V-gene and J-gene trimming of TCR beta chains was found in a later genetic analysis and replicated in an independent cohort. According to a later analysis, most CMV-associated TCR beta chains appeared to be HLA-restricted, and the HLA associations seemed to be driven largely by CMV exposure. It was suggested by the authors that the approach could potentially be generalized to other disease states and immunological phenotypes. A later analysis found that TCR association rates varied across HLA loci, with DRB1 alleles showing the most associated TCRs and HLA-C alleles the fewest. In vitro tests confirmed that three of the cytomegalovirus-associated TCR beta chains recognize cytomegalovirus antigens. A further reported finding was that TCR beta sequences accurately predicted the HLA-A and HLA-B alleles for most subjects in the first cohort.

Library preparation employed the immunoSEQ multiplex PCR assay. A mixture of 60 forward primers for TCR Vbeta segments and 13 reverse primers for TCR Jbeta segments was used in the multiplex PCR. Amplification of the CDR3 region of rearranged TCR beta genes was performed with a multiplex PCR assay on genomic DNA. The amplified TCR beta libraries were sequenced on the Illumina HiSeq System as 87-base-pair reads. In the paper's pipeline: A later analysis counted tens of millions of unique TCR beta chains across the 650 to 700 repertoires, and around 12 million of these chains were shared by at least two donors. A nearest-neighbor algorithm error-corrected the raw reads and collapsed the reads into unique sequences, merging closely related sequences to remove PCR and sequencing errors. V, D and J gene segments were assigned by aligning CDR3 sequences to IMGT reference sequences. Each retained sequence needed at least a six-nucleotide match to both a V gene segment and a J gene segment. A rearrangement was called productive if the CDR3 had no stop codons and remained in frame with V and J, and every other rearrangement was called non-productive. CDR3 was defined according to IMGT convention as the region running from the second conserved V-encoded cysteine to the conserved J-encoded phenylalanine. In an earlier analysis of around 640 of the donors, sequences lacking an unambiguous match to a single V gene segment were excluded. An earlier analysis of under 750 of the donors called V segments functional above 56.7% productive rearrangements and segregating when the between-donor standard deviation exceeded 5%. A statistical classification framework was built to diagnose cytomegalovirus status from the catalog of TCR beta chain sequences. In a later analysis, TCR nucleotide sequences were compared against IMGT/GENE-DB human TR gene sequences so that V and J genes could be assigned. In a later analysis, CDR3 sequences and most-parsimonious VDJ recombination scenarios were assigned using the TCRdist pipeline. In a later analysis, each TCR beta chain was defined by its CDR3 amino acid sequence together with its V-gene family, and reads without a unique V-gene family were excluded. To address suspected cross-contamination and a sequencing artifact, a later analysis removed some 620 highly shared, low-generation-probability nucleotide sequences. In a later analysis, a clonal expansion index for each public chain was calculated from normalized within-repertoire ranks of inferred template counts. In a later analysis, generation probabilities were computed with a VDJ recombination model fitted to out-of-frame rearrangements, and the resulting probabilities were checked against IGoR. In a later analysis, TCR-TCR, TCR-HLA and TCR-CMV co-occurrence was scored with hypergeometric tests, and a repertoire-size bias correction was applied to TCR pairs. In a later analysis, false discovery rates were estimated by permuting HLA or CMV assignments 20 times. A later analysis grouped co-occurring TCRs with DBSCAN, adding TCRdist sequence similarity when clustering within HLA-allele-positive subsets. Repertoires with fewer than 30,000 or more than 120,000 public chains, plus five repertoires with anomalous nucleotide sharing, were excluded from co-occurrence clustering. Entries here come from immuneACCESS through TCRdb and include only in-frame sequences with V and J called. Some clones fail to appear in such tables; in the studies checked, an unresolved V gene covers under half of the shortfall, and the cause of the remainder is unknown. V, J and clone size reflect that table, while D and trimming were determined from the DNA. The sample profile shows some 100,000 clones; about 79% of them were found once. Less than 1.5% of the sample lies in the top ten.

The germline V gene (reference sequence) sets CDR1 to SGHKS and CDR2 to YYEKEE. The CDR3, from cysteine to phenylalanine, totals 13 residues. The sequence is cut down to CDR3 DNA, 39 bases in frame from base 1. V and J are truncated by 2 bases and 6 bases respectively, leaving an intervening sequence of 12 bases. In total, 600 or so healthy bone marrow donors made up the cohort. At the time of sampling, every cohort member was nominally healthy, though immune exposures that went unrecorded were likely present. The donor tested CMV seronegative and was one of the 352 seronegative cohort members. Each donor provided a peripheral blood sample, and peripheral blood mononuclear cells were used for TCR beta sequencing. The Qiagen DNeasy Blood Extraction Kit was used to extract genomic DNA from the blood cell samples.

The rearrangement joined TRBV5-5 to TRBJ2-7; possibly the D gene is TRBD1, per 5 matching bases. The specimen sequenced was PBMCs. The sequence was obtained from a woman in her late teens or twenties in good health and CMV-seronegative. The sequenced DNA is TGTGCCAGCAGCTTCCACACAGGTACCGAGCAGTACTTC. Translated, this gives CASSFHTGTEQYF.